These T cell receptor beta chains were read from a single sample in a study of cytomegalovirus exposure and HLA in healthy donors. Sequencing was performed with immunoSEQ multiplex PCR; in TCRdb, only in-frame clones are kept and a portion is missing. The sample carries some 140,000 clones, about three quarters recorded once. The source material was PBMCs. The receptors originated from a woman between 35 and 50 years old in good health and CMV-seronegative. Each CDR3 is given with its conserved first and last residue. The D gene is left open where the match is weak. Some rows have no size entry. The others give once, few or many, or a class for an expanded clone.

TRBJ2-1 . TRBV7-2 . CASSLRQGQGSEQFF TGTGCCAGCAGCTTACGGCAGGGGCAGGGTAGTGAGCAGTTCTTC
TRBJ1-5 TRBD1 TRBV5-6 few CASSLSGGSQPQHF TGTGCCAGCAGCTTATCAGGGGGGAGTCAGCCCCAGCATTTT
TRBJ2-7 TRBD1 TRBV7-2 . CASSSGPGGGEQYF TGTGCCAGCAGCTCCGGGCCAGGGGGCGGCGAGCAGTACTTC
TRBJ2-1 . TRBV5-1 . CASSVGQGLYNEQFF TGCGCCAGCAGCGTTGGACAGGGACTATACAATGAGCAGTTCTTC
TRBJ1-2 . TRBV29-1 . CSVRESGGRNYGYTF TGCAGCGTTAGGGAATCGGGGGGACGTAACTATGGCTACACCTTC
TRBJ1-1 TRBD1 TRBV10-3 . CAISESTTGAGEAFF TGTGCCATCAGTGAGTCGACCACAGGGGCAGGTGAAGCTTTCTTT
TRBJ1-1 . TRBV19 . CASSIDFRATEAFF TGTGCCAGTAGTATAGATTTCAGGGCCACTGAAGCTTTCTTT
TRBJ1-1 . TRBV18 few CASSRSGWDTEAFF TGTGCCAGCTCACGGTCAGGGTGGGACACTGAAGCTTTCTTT
TRBJ2-1 . TRBV6-5 many CASSYPGYNEQFF TGTGCCAGCAGTTACCCAGGGTACAATGAGCAGTTCTTC
TRBJ1-1 TRBD1 TRBV4-1 few CASSQGQGSTEAFF TGCGCCAGCAGCCAAGGACAGGGTTCCACTGAAGCTTTCTTT
TRBJ1-5 TRBD1 TRBV19 . CASTRTGDSNQPQHF TGTGCCAGTACCAGGACAGGGGATAGCAATCAGCCCCAGCATTTT
TRBJ2-3 TRBD1 TRBV7-9 once CASSLDRGYTDTQYF TGTGCCAGCAGCTTAGACAGGGGCTACACAGATACGCAGTATTTT
TRBJ1-6 TRBD1 TRBV9 . CASSVSQGALNSPLHF TGTGCCAGCAGCGTCAGTCAGGGGGCCTTAAATTCACCCCTCCACTTT
TRBJ2-5 . TRBV15 . CATLRGEGQETQYF TGTGCCACCCTCCGCGGCGAGGGACAAGAGACCCAGTACTTC
TRBJ1-1 . TRBV29-1 . CSVEGRVMNTEAFF TGCAGCGTTGAAGGCAGGGTGATGAACACTGAAGCTTTCTTT
TRBJ2-7 . TRBV7-2 once CASSSDILLEQYF TGTGCCAGCAGCTCGGACATACTACTCGAGCAGTACTTC
TRBJ2-1 TRBD2 TRBV15 . CATSRQTSGGSNEQFF TGTGCCACCAGCAGACAGACTAGCGGGGGTTCCAATGAGCAGTTCTTC
TRBJ1-2 . TRBV2 . CASSRDTNYGYTF TGTGCCAGCAGCCGGGACACCAACTATGGCTACACCTTC
TRBJ2-5 TRBD2 TRBV12-5 . CASGLDTTPSGGQETQYF TGTGCTAGTGGTTTGGATACCACCCCTAGCGGGGGCCAAGAGACCCAGTACTTC
TRBJ2-3 . TRBV7-3 few CASSRDFTDTQYF TGTGCCAGCAGCCGGGACTTCACAGATACGCAGTATTTT
TRBJ1-1 TRBD1 TRBV5-1 few CASSPWGQVNTEAFF TGCGCCAGCAGCCCCTGGGGACAGGTGAACACTGAAGCTTTCTTT